This TCR beta chain was recovered during a study of T cell changes during pregnancy in multiple sclerosis. The method was immunoSEQ multiplex PCR; TCRdb's version includes in-frame clones alone and lacks a portion of them. The sample yields around 51,000 clones, roughly 93% seen once. The CDR3 extends over 13 amino acids. Germline assignment: CDR1 MNHNS and CDR2 SASEGT. V was shortened by 1 base and J by 9 bases, with 12 bases between the two germline ends. This chain connects TRBV6-1 to TRBJ2-5; the D is unclear. The TCR comes from a female donor with multiple sclerosis, enrolled in a pregnancy study. This material consisted of peripheral blood, taken in the second trimester of pregnancy. The CDR3 is CASSEDWPAAQYF. The CDR3 coding sequence is TGTGCCAGCAGTGAAGATTGGCCGGCGGCCCAGTACTTC.